The T cell receptor (beta chain) described here comes from a study of post-analysis software for immune sequencing data. Study-level information: Multiple sclerosis in the patients followed relapsing-remitting, secondary progressive and progressive-relapsing courses.

Every TCR beta cDNA library bore unique molecular identifiers. Some 500,000 cDNA molecules came from around 1 to 10 million T cells. TCRdb reprocessed the PCR reads with MiXCR, giving one entry per CDR3 protein. This table holds about 430,000 distinct CDR3 sequences, more than 30% found once. Overall study findings and caveats: Comparison with controls showed significantly lower normalized Chao1 diversity in multiple sclerosis patients.

About this clonotype itself: The antigen is not known. The junction does not match germline at one end; this may be a read error.

This clonotype was sampled from a girl aged 2-15 years with multiple sclerosis. The sequenced material came from blood.

CDR3 residues: CASSSGSTDMQYF. The CDR3 nucleotides are TGTGCCAGCAGCTCAGGGAGCACAGATATGCAGTATTTT. The chain uses TRBV9 and TRBJ2-3; the D gene could be TRBD1 or TRBD2 (5 bases each). The CDR3 is 13 residues long. Germline loops: CDR1 SGDLS, CDR2 YYNGEE.